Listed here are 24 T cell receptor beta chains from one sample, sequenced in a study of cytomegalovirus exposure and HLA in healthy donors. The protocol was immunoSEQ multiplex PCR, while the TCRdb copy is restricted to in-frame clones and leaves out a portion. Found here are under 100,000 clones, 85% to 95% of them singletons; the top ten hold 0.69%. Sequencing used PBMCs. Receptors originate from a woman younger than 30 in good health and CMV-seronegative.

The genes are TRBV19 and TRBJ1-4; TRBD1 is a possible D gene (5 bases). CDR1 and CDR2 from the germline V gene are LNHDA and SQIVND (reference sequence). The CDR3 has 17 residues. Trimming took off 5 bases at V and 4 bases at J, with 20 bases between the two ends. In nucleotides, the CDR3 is TGTGCCAGTAGTCACCGTCGGCGGGGGAGCGGTAATGAAAAACTGTTTTTT. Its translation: CASSHRRRGSGNEKLFF.

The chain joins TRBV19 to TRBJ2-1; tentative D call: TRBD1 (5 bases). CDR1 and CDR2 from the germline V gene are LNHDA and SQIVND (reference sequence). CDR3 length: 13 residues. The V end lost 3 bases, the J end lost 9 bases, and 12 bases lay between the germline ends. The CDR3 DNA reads TGTGCCAGTAGTATCGCAGGGATCGGTGAGCAGTTCTTC. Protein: CASSIAGIGEQFF. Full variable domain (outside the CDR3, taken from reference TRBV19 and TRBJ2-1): DGGITQSPKYLFRKEGQNVTLSCEQNLNHDAMYWYRQDPGQGLRLIYYSQIVNDFQKGDIAEGYSVSREKKESFPLTVTSAQKNPTAFYLCASSIAGIGEQFFGPGTRLTVL.

The CDR3 DNA reads as TGCGCCAGCAGCCAAGAGAGAACCGCGGGGCTCGGGACCCAGTACTTC. Protein product: CASSQERTAGLGTQYF. The chain employs TRBV4-3 and TRBJ2-5, with D possibly matching TRBD2 (6 bases). The CDR3 consists of 16 residues. In germline, CDR1 is LGHNA, CDR2 YSLEER. Trimming cost V 0 bases and J 7 bases, with 18 bases left between them.

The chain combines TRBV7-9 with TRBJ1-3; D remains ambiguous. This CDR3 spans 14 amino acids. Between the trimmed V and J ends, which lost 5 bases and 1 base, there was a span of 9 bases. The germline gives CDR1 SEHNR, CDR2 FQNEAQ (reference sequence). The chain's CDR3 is CASSPSPSGNTIYF. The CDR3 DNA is TGTGCCAGCAGCCCGTCTCCTTCTGGAAACACCATATATTTT.

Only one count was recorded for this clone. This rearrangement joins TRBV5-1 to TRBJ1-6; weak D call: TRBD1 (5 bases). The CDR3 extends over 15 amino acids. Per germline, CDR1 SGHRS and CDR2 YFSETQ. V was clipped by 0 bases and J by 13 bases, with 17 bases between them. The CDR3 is CASSLEFSGRDPLHF. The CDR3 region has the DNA TGCGCCAGCAGCTTGGAATTTTCCGGCAGGGATCCCCTCCACTTT. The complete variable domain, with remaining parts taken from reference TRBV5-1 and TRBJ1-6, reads KAGVTQTPRYLIKTRGQQVTLSCSPISGHRSVSWYQQTPGQGLQFLFEYFSETQRNKGNFPGRFSGRQFSNSRSEMNVSTLELGDSALYLCASSLEFSGRDPLHFGNGTRLTVT.

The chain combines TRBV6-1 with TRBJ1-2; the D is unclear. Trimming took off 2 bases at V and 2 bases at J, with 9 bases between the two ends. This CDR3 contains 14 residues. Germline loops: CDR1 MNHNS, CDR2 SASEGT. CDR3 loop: CASSESAGNYGYTF. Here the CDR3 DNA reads TGTGCCAGCAGTGAATCCGCGGGGAACTATGGCTACACCTTC.

The CDR3 DNA is TGTGCCAGCTCACCCGTTGGCCTAGAGCGGGGCTACACCTTC. Its translation: CASSPVGLERGYTF. This sequence joins TRBV18 and TRBJ1-2, with no clear D. Germline V gene data show CDR1 as KGHSH and CDR2 as LQKENI. The CDR3 runs 14 residues. The germline V and J ends were trimmed by 3 bases and 8 bases, with 16 bases remaining between them.

The CDR3 region has the DNA TGTGCCAGCAGCTTAGTTACTAGCGGGTATAATGAGCAGTTCTTC. This encodes CASSLVTSGYNEQFF. This chain joins TRBV7-9 and TRBJ2-1, with 9 bases fitting TRBD2. CDR1 is SEHNR and CDR2 is FQNEAQ in the germline V gene (reference sequence). Trimming removed 1 base from V and 7 bases from J; junction bases left unmatched: 5. The CDR3 runs to 15 residues.

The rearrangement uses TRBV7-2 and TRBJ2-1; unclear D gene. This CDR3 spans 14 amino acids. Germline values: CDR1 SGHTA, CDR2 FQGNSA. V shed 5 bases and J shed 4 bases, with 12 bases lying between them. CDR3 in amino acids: CASSPVLLYNEQFF. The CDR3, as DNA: TGTGCCAGCAGCCCCGTTCTACTTTACAATGAGCAGTTCTTC. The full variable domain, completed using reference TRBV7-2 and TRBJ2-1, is GAGVSQSPSNKVTEKGKDVELRCDPISGHTALYWYRQSLGQGLEFLIYFQGNSAPDKSGLPSDRFSAERTGGSVSTLTIQRTQQEDSAVYLCASSPVLLYNEQFFGPGTRLTVL.

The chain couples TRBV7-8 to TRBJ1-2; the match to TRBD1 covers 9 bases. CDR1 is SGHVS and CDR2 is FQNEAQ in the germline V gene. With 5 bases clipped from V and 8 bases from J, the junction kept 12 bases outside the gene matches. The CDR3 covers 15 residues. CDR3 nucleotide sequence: TGTGCCAGCAGCGGAGACCTCCGGACAGGGGTGGGCTACACCTTC. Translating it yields CASSGDLRTGVGYTF.

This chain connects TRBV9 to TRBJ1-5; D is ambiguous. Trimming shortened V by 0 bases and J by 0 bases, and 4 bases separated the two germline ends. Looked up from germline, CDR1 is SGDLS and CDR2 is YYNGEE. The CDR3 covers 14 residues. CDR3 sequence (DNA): TGTGCCAGCAGCGTAGATCATAGCAATCAGCCCCAGCATTTT. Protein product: CASSVDHSNQPQHF.

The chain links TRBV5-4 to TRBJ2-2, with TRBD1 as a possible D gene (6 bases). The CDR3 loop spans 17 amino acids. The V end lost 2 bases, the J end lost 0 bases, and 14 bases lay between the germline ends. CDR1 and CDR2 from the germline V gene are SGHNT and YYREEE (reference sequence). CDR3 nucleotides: TGTGCCAGCAGCTTTGGGGGCGCGATGCCGAACACCGGGGAGCTGTTTTTT. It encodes CASSFGGAMPNTGELFF.

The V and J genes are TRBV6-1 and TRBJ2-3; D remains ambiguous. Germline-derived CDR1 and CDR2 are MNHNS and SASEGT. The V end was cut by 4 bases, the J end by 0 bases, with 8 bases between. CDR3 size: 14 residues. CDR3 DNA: TGTGCCAGCAGTGGGCTGATTAGCACAGATACGCAGTATTTT. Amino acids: CASSGLISTDTQYF.

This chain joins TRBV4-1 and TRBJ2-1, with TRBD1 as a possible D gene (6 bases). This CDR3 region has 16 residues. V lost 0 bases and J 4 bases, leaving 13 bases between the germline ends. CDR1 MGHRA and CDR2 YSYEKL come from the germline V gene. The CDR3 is CASSQDPAGAYNEQFF. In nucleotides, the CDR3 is TGCGCCAGCAGCCAAGACCCGGCAGGGGCTTACAATGAGCAGTTCTTC.

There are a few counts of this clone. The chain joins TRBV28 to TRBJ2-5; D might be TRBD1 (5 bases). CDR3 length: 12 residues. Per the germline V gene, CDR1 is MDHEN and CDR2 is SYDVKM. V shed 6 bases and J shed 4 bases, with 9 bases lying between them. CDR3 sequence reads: CASRPTGETQYF. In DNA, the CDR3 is TGTGCCAGCAGGCCTACAGGAGAGACCCAGTACTTC.

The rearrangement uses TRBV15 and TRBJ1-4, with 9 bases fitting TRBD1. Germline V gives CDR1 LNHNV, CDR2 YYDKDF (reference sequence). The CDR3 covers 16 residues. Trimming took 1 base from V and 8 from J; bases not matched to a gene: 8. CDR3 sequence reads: CATSRARGTGLEKLFF. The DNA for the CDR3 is TGTGCCACCAGCAGAGCCAGGGGGACAGGGTTGGAAAAACTGTTTTTT. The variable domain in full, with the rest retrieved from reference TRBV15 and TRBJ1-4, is DAMVIQNPRYQVTQFGKPVTLSCSQTLNHNVMYWYQQKSSQAPKLLFHYYDKDFNNEADTPDNFQSRRPNTSFCFLDIRSPGLGDTAMYLCATSRARGTGLEKLFFGSGTQLSVL.

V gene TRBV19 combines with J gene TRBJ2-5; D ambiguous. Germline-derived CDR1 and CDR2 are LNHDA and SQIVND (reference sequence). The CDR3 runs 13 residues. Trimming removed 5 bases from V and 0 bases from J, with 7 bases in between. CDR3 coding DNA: TGTGCCAGTAGTGGTCAGAACCAAGAGACCCAGTACTTC. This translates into CASSGQNQETQYF.

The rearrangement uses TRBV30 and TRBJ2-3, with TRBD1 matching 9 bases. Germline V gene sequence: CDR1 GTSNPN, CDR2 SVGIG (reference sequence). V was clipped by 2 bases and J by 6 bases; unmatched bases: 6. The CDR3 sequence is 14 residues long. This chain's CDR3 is CAWSRTGVWDTQYF. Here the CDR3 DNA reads TGTGCCTGGAGTCGGACAGGGGTTTGGGATACGCAGTATTTT.

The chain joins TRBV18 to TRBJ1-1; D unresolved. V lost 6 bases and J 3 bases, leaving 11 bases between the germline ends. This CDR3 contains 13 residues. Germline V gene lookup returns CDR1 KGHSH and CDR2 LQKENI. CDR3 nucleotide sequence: TGTGCCAGCTCTAATCGGGTGGACACTGAAGCTTTCTTT. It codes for CASSNRVDTEAFF.

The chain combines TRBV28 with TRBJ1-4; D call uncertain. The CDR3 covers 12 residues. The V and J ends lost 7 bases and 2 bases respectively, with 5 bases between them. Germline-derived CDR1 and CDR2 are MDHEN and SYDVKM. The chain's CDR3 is CASTRTNEKLFF. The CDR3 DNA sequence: TGTGCCAGCACTCGGACTAATGAAAAACTGTTTTTT.

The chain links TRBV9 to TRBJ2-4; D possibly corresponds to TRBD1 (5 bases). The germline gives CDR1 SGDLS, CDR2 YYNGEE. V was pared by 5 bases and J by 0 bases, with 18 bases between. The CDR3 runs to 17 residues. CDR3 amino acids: CASSPDRQLLAKNIQYF. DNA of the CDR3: TGTGCCAGCAGTCCGGACCGACAGTTACTAGCCAAAAACATTCAGTACTTC.

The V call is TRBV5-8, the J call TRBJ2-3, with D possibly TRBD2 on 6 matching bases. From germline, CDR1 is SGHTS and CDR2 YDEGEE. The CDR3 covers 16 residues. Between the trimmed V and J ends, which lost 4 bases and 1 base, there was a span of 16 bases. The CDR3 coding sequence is TGTGCCAGCAGCCTCATGAATTCGGGGGGCACAGATACGCAGTATTTT. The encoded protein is CASSLMNSGGTDTQYF.

The chain's CDR3 is CASSQGIGRAFNEQFF. In DNA form, the CDR3 reads TGCGCCAGCAGCCAAGGAATCGGGAGGGCCTTCAATGAGCAGTTCTTC. V gene TRBV4-3 combines with J gene TRBJ2-1; 8 bases align to TRBD2. CDR1 and CDR2 from the germline V gene are LGHNA and YSLEER. The CDR3 is 16 amino acids. With 1 base clipped from V and 6 bases from J, the junction kept 8 bases outside the gene matches.

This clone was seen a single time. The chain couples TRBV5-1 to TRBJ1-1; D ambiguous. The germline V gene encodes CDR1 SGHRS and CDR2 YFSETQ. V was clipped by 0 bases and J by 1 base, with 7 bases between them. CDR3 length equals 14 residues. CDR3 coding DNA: TGCGCCAGCAGCTTGGTGCAGGCGAACACTGAAGCTTTCTTT. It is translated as CASSLVQANTEAFF.